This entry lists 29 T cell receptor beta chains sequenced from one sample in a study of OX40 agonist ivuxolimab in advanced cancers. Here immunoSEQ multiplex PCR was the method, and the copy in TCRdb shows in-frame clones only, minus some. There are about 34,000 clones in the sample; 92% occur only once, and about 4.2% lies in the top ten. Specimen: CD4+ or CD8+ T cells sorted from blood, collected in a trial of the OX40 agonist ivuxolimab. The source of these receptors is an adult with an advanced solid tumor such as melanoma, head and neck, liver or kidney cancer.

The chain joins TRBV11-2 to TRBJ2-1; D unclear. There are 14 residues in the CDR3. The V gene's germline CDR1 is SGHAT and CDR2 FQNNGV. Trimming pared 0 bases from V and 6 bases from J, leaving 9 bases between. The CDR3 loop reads CASSLDGLSNEQFF. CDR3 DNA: TGTGCCAGCAGCTTAGATGGCCTTTCCAATGAGCAGTTCTTC.

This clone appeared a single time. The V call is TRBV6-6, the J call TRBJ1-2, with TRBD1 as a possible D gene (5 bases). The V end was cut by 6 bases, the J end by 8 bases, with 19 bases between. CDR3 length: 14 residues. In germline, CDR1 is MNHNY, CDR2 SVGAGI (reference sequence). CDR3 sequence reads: CASRGTEGDGGYTF. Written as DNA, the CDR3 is TGTGCCAGCAGAGGGACGGAAGGCGATGGGGGCTACACCTTC.

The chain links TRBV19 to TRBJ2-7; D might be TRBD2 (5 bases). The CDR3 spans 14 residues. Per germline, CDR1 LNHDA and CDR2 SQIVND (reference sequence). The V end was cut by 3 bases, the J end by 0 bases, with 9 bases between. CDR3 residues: CASSIGGSSYEQYF. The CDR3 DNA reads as TGTGCCAGTAGTATTGGCGGGTCCTCCTACGAGCAGTACTTC.

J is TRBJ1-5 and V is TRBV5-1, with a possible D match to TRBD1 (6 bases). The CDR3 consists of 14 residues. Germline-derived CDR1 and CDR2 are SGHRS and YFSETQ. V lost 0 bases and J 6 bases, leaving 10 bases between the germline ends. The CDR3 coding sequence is TGCGCCAGCAGCTTGGTGGGGGGCGGTCAGCCCCAGCATTTT. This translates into CASSLVGGGQPQHF.

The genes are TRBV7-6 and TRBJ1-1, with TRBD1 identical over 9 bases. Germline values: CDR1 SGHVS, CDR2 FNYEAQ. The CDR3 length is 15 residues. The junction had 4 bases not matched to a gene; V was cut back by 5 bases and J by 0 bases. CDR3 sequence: CASSTGQGMNTEAFF. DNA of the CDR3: TGTGCCAGCAGCACGGGACAGGGTATGAACACTGAAGCTTTCTTT.

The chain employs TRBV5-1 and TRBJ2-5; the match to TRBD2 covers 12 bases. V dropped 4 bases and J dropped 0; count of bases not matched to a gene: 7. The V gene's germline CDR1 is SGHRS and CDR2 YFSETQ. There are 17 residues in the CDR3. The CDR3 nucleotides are TGCGCCAGCAGCCCTACCCTAGCGGGAGGGTACCAAGAGACCCAGTACTTC. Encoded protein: CASSPTLAGGYQETQYF.

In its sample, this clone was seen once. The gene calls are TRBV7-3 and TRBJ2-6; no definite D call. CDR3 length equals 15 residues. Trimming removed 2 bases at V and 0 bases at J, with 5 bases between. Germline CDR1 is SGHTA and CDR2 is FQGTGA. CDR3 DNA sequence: TGTGCCAGCAGCTTAGAGTACTCTGGGGCCAACGTCCTGACTTTC. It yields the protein CASSLEYSGANVLTF.

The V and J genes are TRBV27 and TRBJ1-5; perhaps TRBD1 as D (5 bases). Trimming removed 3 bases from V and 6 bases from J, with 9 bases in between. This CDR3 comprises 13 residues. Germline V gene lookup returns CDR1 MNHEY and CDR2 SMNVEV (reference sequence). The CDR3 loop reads CASSFGGAQPQHF. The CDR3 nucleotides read TGTGCCAGCAGTTTTGGAGGGGCTCAGCCCCAGCATTTT.

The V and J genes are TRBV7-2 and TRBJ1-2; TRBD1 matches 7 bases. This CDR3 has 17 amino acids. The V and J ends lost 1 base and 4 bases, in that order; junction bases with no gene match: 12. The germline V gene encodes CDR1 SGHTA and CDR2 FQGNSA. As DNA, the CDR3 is TGTGCCAGCAGCTTAGACGGCAGGGGGAAGTCAGGCTATGGCTACACCTTC. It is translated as CASSLDGRGKSGYGYTF.

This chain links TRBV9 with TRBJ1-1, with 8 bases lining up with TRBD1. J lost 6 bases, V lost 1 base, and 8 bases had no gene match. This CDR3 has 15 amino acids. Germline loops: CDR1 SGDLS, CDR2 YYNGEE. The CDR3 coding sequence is TGTGCCAGCAGCGTATCCCAGGGGGCTGGTTCTGAAGCTTTCTTT. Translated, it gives CASSVSQGAGSEAFF.

The CDR3 DNA is TGTGCCAGCAGTGCCTCGTTAGATACGCAGTATTTT. Its translation: CASSASLDTQYF. The V gene is TRBV2, the J gene TRBJ2-3; D gene uncertain. From germline, CDR1 is SNHLY and CDR2 FYNNEI. V gave up 4 bases and J gave up 5 bases, with 7 bases separating them. This CDR3 has 12 residues.

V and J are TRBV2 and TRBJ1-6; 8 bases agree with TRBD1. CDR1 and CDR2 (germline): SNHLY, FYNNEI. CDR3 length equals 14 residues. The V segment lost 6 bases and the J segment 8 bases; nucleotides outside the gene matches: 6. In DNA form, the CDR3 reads TGTGCCAGCAGGCTCAGGGGGCTTGATTCACCCCTCCACTTT. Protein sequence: CASRLRGLDSPLHF.

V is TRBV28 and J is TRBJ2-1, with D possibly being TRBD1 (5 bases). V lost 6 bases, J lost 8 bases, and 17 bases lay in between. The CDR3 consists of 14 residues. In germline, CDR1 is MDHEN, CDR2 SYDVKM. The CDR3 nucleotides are TGTGCCAGCAGCCTACCTGGGGCTATGGATGAGCAGTTCTTC. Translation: CASSLPGAMDEQFF.

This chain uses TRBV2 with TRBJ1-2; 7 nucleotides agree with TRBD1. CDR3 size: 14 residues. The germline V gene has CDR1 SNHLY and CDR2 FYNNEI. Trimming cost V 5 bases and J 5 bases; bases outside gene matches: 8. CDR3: CASSTQGPSYGYTF. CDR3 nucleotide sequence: TGTGCCAGCAGTACACAGGGGCCCTCATATGGCTACACCTTC.

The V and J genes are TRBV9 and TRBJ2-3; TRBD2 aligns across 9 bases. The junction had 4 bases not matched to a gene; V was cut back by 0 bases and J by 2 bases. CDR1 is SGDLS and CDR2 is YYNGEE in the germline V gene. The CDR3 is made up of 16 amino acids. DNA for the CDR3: TGTGCCAGCAGCGTAGGGGCGGGAGGGAACACAGATACGCAGTATTTT. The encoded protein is CASSVGAGGNTDTQYF.

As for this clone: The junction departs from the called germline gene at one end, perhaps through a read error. Here the CDR3 DNA reads TGTGCCAGCAGTTTAGCCGGCCGCACAAATACGCAGTATTTT. This sequence encodes CASSLAGRTNTQYF. The chain couples TRBV28 to TRBJ2-3; D remains unclear. Germline V CDR1 and CDR2: MDHEN, SYDVKM. The CDR3 loop spans 14 amino acids.

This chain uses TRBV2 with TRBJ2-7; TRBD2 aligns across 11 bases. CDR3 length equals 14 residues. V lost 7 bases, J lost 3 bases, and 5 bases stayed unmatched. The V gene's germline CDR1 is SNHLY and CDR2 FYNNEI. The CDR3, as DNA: TGTGCCAGCACTTCTCTAGCGGGGGGCTACGAGCAGTACTTC. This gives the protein CASTSLAGGYEQYF.

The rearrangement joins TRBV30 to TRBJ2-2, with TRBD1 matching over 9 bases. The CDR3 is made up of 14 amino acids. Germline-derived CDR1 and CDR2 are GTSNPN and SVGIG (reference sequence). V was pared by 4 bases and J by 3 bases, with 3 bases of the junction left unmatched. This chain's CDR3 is CAWNRGQDTGELFF. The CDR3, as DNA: TGTGCCTGGAACAGGGGGCAGGACACCGGGGAGCTGTTTTTT.

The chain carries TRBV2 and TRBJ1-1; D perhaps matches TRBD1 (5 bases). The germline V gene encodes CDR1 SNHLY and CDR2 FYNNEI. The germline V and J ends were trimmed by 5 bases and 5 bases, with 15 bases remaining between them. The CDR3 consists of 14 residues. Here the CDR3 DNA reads TGTGCCAGCAGTAAACAGGTCCAGGAAACTGAAGCTTTCTTT. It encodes CASSKQVQETEAFF.

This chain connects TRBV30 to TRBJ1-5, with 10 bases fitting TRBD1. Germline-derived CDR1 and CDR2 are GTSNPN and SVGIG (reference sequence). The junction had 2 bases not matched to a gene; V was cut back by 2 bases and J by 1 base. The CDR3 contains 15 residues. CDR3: CAWSRGQGSNQPQHF. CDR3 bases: TGTGCCTGGAGTAGGGGACAGGGGAGCAATCAGCCCCAGCATTTT.

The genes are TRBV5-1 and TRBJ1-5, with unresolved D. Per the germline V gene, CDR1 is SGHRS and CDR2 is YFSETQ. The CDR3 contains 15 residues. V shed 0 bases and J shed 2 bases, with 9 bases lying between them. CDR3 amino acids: CASSLGVDGNQPQHF. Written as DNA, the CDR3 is TGCGCCAGCAGCTTGGGGGTAGACGGCAATCAGCCCCAGCATTTT. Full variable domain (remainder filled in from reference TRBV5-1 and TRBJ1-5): KAGVTQTPRYLIKTRGQQVTLSCSPISGHRSVSWYQQTPGQGLQFLFEYFSETQRNKGNFPGRFSGRQFSNSRSEMNVSTLELGDSALYLCASSLGVDGNQPQHFGDGTRLSIL.

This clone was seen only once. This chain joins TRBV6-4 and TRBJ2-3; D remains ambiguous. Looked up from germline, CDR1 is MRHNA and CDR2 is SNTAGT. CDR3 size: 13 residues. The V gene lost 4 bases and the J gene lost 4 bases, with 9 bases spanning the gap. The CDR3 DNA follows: TGTGCCAGCAGTGTTTCTCAGTCAGATACGCAGTATTTT. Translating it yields CASSVSQSDTQYF.

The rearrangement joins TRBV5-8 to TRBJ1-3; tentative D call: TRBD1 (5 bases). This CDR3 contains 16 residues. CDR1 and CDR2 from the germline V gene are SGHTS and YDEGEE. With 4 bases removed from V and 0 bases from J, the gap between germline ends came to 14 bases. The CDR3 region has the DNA TGTGCCAGCAGCATACAGGTCCTTAGCTCTGGAAACACCATATATTTT. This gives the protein CASSIQVLSSGNTIYF. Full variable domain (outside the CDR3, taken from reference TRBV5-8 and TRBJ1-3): EAGVTQSPTHLIKTRGQQATLRCSPISGHTSVYWYQQALGLGLQFLLWYDEGEERNRGNFPPRFSGRQFPNYSSELNVNALELEDSALYLCASSIQVLSSGNTIYFGEGSWLTVV.

The CDR3 nucleotides read TGTGCCTGGAGTGTACCCCCCTCTGGAAACACCATATATTTT. It is translated as CAWSVPPSGNTIYF. The chain links TRBV30 to TRBJ1-3; unclear D gene. Trimming pared 0 bases from V and 0 bases from J, leaving 6 bases between. The CDR3 extends over 14 amino acids. Germline-derived CDR1 and CDR2 are GTSNPN and SVGIG (reference sequence).

CDR3 sequence (DNA): TGCGCCAGCAGCCAGGGGGCTCGTACAGATACGCAGTATTTT. Residues: CASSQGARTDTQYF. The J gene is TRBJ2-3, the V gene TRBV4-3, with D perhaps TRBD1 (6 bases). V lost 3 bases to trimming and J lost 3 bases, with 10 bases between them. Germline V gives CDR1 LGHNA, CDR2 YSLEER. The CDR3 is 14 residues long.

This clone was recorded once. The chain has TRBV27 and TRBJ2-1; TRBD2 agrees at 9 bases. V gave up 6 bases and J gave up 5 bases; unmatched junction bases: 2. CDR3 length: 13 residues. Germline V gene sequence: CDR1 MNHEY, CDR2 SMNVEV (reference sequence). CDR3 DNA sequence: TGTGCCAGCAGACGACTAGCGGACAATGAGCAGTTCTTC. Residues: CASRRLADNEQFF.

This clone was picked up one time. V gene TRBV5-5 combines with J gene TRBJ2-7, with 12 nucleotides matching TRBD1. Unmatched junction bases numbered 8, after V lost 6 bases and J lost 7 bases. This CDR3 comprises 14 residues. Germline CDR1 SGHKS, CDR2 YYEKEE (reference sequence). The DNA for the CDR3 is TGTGCCAGCAAGCCGGGACAGGGGGCTAGTGAGCAGTACTTC. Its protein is CASKPGQGASEQYF.

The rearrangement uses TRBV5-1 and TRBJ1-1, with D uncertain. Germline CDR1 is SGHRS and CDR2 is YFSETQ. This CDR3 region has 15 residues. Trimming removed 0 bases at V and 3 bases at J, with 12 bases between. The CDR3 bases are TGCGCCAGCAGCTTGGCCGGGGTAAGGGACACTGAAGCTTTCTTT. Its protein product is CASSLAGVRDTEAFF.

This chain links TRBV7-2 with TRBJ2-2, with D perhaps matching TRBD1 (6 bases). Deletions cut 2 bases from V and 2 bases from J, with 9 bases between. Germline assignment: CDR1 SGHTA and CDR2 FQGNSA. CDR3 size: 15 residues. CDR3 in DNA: TGTGCCAGCAGCTTAAGACAGGCCAACACCGGGGAGCTGTTTTTT. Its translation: CASSLRQANTGELFF.